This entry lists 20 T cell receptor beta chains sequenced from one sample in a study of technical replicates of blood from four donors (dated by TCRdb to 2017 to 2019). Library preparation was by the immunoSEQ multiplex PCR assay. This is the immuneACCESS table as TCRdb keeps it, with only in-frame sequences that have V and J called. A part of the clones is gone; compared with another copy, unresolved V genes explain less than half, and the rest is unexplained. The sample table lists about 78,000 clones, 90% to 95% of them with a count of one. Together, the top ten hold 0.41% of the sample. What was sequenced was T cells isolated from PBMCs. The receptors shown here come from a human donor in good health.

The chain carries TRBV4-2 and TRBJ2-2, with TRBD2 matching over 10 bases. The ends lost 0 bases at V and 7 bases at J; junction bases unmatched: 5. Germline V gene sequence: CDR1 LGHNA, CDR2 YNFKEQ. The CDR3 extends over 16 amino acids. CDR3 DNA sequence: TGTGCCAGCAGCCAAGAAGGGGGACTAGCGATCGGGGAGCTGTTTTTT. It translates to CASSQEGGLAIGELFF.

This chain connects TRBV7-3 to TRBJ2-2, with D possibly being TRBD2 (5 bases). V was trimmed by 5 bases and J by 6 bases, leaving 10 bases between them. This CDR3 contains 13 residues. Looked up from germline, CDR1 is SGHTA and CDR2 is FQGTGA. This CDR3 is CASSASHPGELFF. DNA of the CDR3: TGTGCCAGCAGCGCTAGCCATCCCGGGGAGCTGTTTTTT.

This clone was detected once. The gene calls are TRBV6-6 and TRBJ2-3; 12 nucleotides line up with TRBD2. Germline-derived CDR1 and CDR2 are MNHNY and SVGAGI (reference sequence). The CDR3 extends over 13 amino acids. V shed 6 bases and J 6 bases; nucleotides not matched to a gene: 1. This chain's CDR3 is CASRTSGSDTQYF. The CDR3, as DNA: TGTGCCAGCAGGACTAGCGGGAGCGATACGCAGTATTTT.

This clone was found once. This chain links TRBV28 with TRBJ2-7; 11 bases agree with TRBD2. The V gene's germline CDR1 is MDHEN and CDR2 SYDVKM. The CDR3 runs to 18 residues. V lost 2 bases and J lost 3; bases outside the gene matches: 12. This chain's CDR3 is CASSLKLAGGPISYEQYF. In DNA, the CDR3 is TGTGCCAGCAGTTTAAAATTAGCGGGAGGGCCGATAAGCTACGAGCAGTACTTC.

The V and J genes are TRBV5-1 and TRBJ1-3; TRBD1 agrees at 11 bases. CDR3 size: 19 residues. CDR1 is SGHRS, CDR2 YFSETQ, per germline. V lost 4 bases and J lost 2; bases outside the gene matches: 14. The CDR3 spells CASSLTGTGGLHPGNTIYF. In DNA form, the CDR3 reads TGCGCCAGCAGCCTTACCGGGACAGGGGGTCTCCATCCTGGAAACACCATATATTTT.

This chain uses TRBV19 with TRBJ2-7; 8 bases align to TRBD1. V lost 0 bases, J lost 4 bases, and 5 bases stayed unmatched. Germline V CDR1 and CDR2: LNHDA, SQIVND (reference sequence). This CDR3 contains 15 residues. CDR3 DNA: TGTGCCAGTAGTATAGAAGGACAGGGATTATACGAGCAGTACTTC. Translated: CASSIEGQGLYEQYF.

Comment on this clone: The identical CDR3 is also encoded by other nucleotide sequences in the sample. The CDR3 spells CASSLGGGEGYTF. For the CDR3, the DNA is TGTGCCAGCAGTCTAGGGGGTGGAGAGGGCTACACCTTC. The chain has TRBV27 and TRBJ1-2; D is possibly TRBD1 (6 bases). Germline CDR1 reads MNHEY; CDR2 reads SMNVEV (reference sequence). The germline V and J ends were trimmed by 5 bases and 8 bases, with 15 bases remaining between them. There are 13 residues in the CDR3.

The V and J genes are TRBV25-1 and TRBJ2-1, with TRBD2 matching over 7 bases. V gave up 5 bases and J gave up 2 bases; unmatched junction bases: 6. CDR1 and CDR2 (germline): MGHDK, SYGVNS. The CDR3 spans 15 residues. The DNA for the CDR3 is TGTGCCAGCAGTAGACCGGGACTACCCTACAATGAGCAGTTCTTC. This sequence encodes CASSRPGLPYNEQFF.

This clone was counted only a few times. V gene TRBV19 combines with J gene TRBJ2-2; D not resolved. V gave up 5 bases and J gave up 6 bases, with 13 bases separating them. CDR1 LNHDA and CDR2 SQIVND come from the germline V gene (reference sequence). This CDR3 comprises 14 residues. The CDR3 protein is CASSLLGGPGELFF. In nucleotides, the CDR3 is TGTGCCAGTAGTTTACTCGGTGGGCCCGGGGAGCTGTTTTTT.

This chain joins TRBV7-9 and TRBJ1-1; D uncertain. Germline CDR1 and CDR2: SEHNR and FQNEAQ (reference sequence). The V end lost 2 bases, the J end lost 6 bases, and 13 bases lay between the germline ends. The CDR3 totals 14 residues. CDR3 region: CASSLSTSIPEAFF. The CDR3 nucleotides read TGTGCCAGCAGCTTATCTACGTCTATCCCTGAAGCTTTCTTT.

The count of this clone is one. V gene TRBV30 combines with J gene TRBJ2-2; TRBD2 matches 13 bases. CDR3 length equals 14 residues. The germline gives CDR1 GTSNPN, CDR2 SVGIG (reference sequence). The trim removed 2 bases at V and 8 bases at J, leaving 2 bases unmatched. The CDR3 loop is CAWSWTSGRGELFF. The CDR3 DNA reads TGTGCCTGGAGTTGGACTAGCGGGAGAGGGGAGCTGTTTTTT.

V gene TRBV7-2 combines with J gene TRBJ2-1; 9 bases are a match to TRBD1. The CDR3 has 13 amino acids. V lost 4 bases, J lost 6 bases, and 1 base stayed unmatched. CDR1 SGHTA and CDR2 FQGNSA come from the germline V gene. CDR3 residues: CASSSDRGNEQFF. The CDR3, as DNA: TGTGCCAGCAGCTCGGACAGGGGCAATGAGCAGTTCTTC.

This CDR3 is CASSLGTSINYGYTF. In DNA, the CDR3 is TGTGCCAGCAGCTTAGGAACATCAATTAACTATGGCTACACCTTC. V is TRBV7-8 and J is TRBJ1-2; D uncertain. From germline, CDR1 is SGHVS and CDR2 FQNEAQ. Trimming stripped 1 base from V and 1 base from J, with 10 bases between. This CDR3 contains 15 residues.

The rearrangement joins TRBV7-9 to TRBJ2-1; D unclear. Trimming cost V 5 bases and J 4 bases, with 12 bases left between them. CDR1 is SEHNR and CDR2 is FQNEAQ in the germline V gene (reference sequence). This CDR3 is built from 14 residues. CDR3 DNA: TGTGCCAGCAGCCAGACGACTTCTTACAATGAGCAGTTCTTC. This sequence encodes CASSQTTSYNEQFF.

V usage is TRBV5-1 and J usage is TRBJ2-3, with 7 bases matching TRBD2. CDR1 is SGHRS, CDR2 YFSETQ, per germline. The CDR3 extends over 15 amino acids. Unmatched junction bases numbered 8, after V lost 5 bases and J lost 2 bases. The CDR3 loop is CASRNSGSNTDTQYF. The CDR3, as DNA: TGCGCCAGCAGGAATAGCGGGTCGAACACAGATACGCAGTATTTT.

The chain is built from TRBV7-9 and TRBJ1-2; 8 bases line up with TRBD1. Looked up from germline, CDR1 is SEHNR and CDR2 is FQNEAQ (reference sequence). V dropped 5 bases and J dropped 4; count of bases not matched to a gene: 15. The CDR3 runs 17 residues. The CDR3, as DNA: TGTGCCAGCAGCCGTTATCTCCAGGGGGCAGGGAGCTATGGCTACACCTTC. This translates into CASSRYLQGAGSYGYTF. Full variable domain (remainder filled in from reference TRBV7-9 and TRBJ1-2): DTGVSQNPRHKITKRGQNVTFRCDPISEHNRLYWYRQTLGQGPEFLTYFQNEAQLEKSRLLSDRFSAERPKGSFSTLEIQRTEQGDSAMYLCASSRYLQGAGSYGYTFGSGTRLTVV.

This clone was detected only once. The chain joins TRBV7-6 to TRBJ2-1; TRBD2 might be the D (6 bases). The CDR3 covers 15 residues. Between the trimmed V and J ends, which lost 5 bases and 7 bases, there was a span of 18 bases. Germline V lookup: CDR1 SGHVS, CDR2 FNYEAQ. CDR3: CASSLRVGSLNEQFF. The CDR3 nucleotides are TGTGCCAGCAGCCTAAGGGTCGGGAGTTTGAATGAGCAGTTCTTC.

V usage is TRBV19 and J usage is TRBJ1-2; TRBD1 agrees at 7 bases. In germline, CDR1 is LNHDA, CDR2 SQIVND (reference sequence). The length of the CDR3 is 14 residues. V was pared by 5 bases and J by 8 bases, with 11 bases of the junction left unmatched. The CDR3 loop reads CASSLRDSPGGYTF. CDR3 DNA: TGTGCCAGTAGTCTCCGGGACAGCCCGGGGGGCTACACCTTC. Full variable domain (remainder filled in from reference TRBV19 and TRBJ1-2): DGGITQSPKYLFRKEGQNVTLSCEQNLNHDAMYWYRQDPGQGLRLIYYSQIVNDFQKGDIAEGYSVSREKKESFPLTVTSAQKNPTAFYLCASSLRDSPGGYTFGSGTRLTVV.

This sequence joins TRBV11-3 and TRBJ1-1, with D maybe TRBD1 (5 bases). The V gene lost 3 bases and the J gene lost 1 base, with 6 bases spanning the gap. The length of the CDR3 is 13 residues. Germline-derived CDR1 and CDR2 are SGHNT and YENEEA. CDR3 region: CASSFGQNTEAFF. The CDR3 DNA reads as TGTGCCAGCAGCTTCGGACAGAACACTGAAGCTTTCTTT.

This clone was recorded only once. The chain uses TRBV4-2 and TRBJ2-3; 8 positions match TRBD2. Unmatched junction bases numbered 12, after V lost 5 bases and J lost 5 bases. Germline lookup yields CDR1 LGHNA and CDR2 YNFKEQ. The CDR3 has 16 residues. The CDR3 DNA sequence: TGTGCCAGCAGCTATACTAGCGGAGCCGGGGGAGATACGCAGTATTTT. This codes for CASSYTSGAGGDTQYF.